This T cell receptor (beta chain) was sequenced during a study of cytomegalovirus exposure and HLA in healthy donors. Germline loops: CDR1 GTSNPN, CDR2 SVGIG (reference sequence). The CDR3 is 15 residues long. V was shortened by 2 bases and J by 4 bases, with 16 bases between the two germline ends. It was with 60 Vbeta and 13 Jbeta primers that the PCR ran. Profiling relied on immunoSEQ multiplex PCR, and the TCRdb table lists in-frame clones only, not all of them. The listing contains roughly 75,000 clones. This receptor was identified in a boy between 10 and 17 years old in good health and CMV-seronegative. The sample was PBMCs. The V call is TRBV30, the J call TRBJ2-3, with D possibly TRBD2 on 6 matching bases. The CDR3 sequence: CAWSPLAGYADTQYF. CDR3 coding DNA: TGTGCCTGGAGTCCCCTGGCGGGGTATGCAGATACGCAGTATTTT.